The entry below describes one TCR beta chain. Its cognate antigen is unknown. This specimen comes from a study of cytomegalovirus exposure and HLA in healthy donors. Study results and caveats: The study carried out a later analysis of TCR beta sequences. It associated about 15,000 of them with specific HLA alleles at a false discovery rate of 0.05. TCR beta sequences reportedly predicted the HLA-A and HLA-B alleles of most subjects accurately.

This CDR3 spans 15 amino acids. V shed 6 bases and J shed 0 bases, with 13 bases lying between them. Germline CDR1 and CDR2: ENHRY and SYGVKD. Vbeta (60) and Jbeta (13) primers were used in the PCR. The assay was immunoSEQ multiplex PCR, and TCRdb's table has in-frame clones only and misses some. The clone table shows approximately 140,000 clones, with the ten largest holding approximately 1.5%. The V and J genes are TRBV10-3 and TRBJ2-3, with D possibly matching TRBD1 (6 bases). The sequence derives from a woman between 35 and 50 years old in good health and CMV-seronegative. The sequenced sample consisted of PBMCs. The CDR3 nucleotides are TGTGCCATCAGGATGACAGGCGCTAGCACAGATACGCAGTATTTT. Translating gives CAIRMTGASTDTQYF.